This T cell receptor beta chain stems from a study of blood T cell repertoires in COVID-19 (dated by TCRdb to 2019 to 2021). About the study as a whole: Collaborator samples came from the United States, Italy and Spain and covered acute and convalescent phases of COVID-19. The prospective study material was composed of cDNA or gDNA derived from T cells, B-cell-depleted T cells, or PBMCs. The sample metadata nearly always contained a de-identified subject ID, COVID-19 status, age in years and sex. Where available, HLA class I and class II types were taken from metadata supplied by the sample provider and were not determined by assay-based typing. Samples were obtained from the ongoing ImmuneRACE study (first 160 participants) and from some 1,200 subjects provided by 6 global collaborators. The repertoires were released in a freely available public database intended as a resource for research on the immune response to SARS-CoV-2. Subjects who had been exposed to COVID-19, were actively infected with it, or had recovered from it provided the deeply sampled blood TCRbeta repertoires that made up the dataset.

In the prospective study, participants were roughly 18 to 95 years old, resided in fewer than 25 geographic areas of the United States, and were enrolled through a virtual design. In the prospective study, cohorts were assigned on the basis of participant-reported clinical history obtained from a screening survey and a study questionnaire. A participant counted as exposed if, within 2 weeks of entering the study, that participant had been in contact with someone who had a PCR-confirmed or clinician-diagnosed COVID-19 case. Mobile phlebotomists in the prospective study collected whole blood, serum and a nasopharyngeal or oropharyngeal swab from every participant. Additional blood draws and questionnaires over a 2-month period could optionally be provided by prospective study participants. Before DNA extraction, prospective study blood samples were shipped either frozen or at room temperature. As encoded in the germline V gene (reference sequence), CDR1 is SGHNT while CDR2 is YYREEE. The CDR3 runs 15 amino acids, cysteine and phenylalanine included. The CDR3 DNA has 45 bases and is translated from base 1. Trimming takes 4 bases from V and 4 bases from J, and the germline ends sit 17 bases apart.

TCRbeta CDR3 regions were amplified from genomic DNA using the immunoSEQ Assay, a bias-controlled multiplex PCR. The original pipeline was this. Within the assay, amplification of reference gene primers was used to estimate how many nucleated cells each sample contained. Sequence reads were collapsed and filtered to measure the absolute abundance of every unique TCRbeta CDR3 rearrangement. Productive Simpson clonality was computed per sample as the square root of Simpson's diversity index over productive rearrangements. TCRdb took over this immuneACCESS table, retaining in-frame rearrangements with V and J assigned. Such tables are incomplete; in checked studies, under half of the missing clones stem from an unresolved V gene, and the remainder is unexplained. V and J calls and clone size are those listed in that table; D and trimming were worked out from the DNA. The sample records approximately 250,000 clones, around 90% of which are singletons. Less than 3.5% of the sample lies in the top ten.

Paper-wide results and their limitations: How much clinical and demographic metadata was included differed by source and by participant, and the metadata was provided uncurated.

As regards this clone: Its antigen is unknown. Base quality data are lacking; no much larger clone is found one base away.

Material: PBMCs or T cells enriched from blood (not recorded which). This TCR derives from a man aged 35 to 55 who had been exposed to COVID-19. This receptor chain uses TRBV5-4 and TRBJ1-1, with TRBD1 perhaps the D gene, on 5 matching bases. CDR3 region: CASSPGGGEGTEAFF. The nucleotides read TGTGCCAGCAGCCCGGGGGGGGGTGAGGGCACTGAAGCTTTCTTT.